This section outlines one T cell receptor beta chain sequence together with its context. This sample was taken from a study of shared clonotypes between healthy human individuals. Study background: CD4 naive and CD4 memory each took three plates per donor, while CD8 naive took two and CD8 memory one.

Repertoires were generated with immunoSEQ multiplex PCR, while TCRdb's copy carries only in-frame clones and drops some. The sample holds 2.3 million or so clones, 90% to 95% seen once. J was trimmed by 2 bases and V by 6 bases; bases with no gene match: 10. CDR1 SGHNT and CDR2 YYREEE come from the germline V gene (reference sequence). CDR3 length: 15 residues. Sequenced: naive CD4+ T cells from PBMCs. Sample subset: CD45RA+ positively selected. V and J are TRBV5-4 and TRBJ2-5; 7 positions agree with TRBD2. This clonotype originated in a young man in good health. Some clones in this sample may be carry-over from other donors' samples. The CDR3 here is CASTAGAGPQETQYF. The CDR3, as DNA: TGTGCCAGCACCGCCGGAGCGGGGCCACAAGAGACCCAGTACTTC. Combining the CDR3 with reference TRBV5-4 and TRBJ2-5 gives the whole variable domain ETGVTQSPTHLIKTRGQQVTLRCSSQSGHNTVSWYQQALGQGPQFIFQYYREEENGRGNFPPRFSGLQFPNYSSELNVNALELDDSALYLCASTAGAGPQETQYFGPGTRLLVL.